A single sample is the source of the 24 T cell receptor beta chains below, sequenced in a study of T-cell reconstitution after alpha-beta-depleted transplantation in children. Unique molecular identifiers featured in how the TCRbeta library was prepared. Using its own MiXCR run on the PCR reads, TCRdb lists one record per CDR3 protein. The sample has just under 150,000 distinct CDR3 sequences; 8% to 10% are singletons. The sample consisted of PBMCs, mostly from graft donor cells, taken 180 days after TCRalphabeta/CD19-depleted stem cell transplant. Receptor source: a female patient between 2 and 15 years old who had a stem cell transplant for congenital amegakaryocytic thrombocytopenia, so the T cells may come from the graft donor.

This clonotype came up a few times. The rearrangement joins TRBV20-1 to TRBJ1-1; D may be TRBD1 (6 bases). This CDR3 is 17 amino acids long. The germline V gene has CDR1 DFQATT and CDR2 SNEGSKA (reference sequence). Between the trimmed V and J ends, which lost 0 bases and 3 bases, there was a span of 20 bases. CDR3 in DNA: TGCAGTGCTAGAGATCCTCCCTGGGGGGCGGTTTACACTGAAGCTTTCTTT. It specifies CSARDPPWGAVYTEAFF.

In the case of this clonotype: The junction departs from germline at one end; a sequencing error may be responsible. J is TRBJ1-2 and V is TRBV5-3; TRBD1 is a possible D gene (5 bases). TRBV5-3 is classed as an ORF, of uncertain function. This CDR3 comprises 13 residues. CDR3 residues: CARSLGLLGGYTF. The DNA for the CDR3 is TGTGCCAGGAGCTTGGGACTCCTCGGGGGCTACACCTTC.

In its sample, this clonotype was seen many times. The CDR3 spells CASSPGLAGFHEQFF. CDR3 coding DNA: TGTGCCAGCTCACCGGGACTAGCGGGATTTCATGAGCAGTTCTTC. This chain uses TRBV18 with TRBJ2-1; 13 bases line up with TRBD2. The germline CDR1 and CDR2 sequences are KGHSH and LQKENI. V shed 3 bases and J 8 bases; nucleotides not matched to a gene: 4. The CDR3 is made up of 15 amino acids.

This clonotype occurred a few times. The chain carries TRBV21-1 and TRBJ1-5. TRBV21-1 is tagged as a pseudogene. The CDR3 is 18 amino acids. The CDR3 nucleotides are TGTGCCAGCAGCAAAGAGGATCCGGGGCTCGCCAGCAATCAGCCCCAGCATTTT. This codes for CASSKEDPGLASNQPQHF.

This clonotype was observed many times. V gene TRBV5-1 combines with J gene TRBJ2-3; no firm D call. The germline V gene has CDR1 SGHRS and CDR2 YFSETQ. The CDR3 contains 11 residues. The germline V and J ends were trimmed by 1 base and 5 bases, with 2 bases remaining between them. The CDR3 region has the DNA TGCGCCAGCAGCTTGCTAGATACGCAGTATTTT. It specifies CASSLLDTQYF.

V gene TRBV2 combines with J gene TRBJ2-7; D may be TRBD1 (6 bases). The CDR3 has 14 amino acids. From germline, CDR1 is SNHLY and CDR2 FYNNEI. V lost 6 bases, J lost 2 bases, and 14 bases lay in between. The CDR3 region is CASSRSTGTYEQYF. The CDR3 DNA follows: TGTGCCAGCAGCCGCTCTACAGGGACCTACGAGCAGTACTTC.

This clonotype appeared many times. The rearrangement uses TRBV12-3 or TRBV12-4 and TRBJ2-2; TRBD2 agrees at 7 bases. The CDR3 is 16 amino acids. The V gene end was trimmed by 6 bases and the J gene end by 7 bases; junction bases not matched to a gene: 14. Here the CDR3 reads CASSPLLTSQNGELFF. CDR3 bases: TGTGCCAGCAGCCCTCTCCTGACTAGCCAGAACGGGGAGCTGTTTTTT.

This clonotype occurred many times. The rearrangement links TRBV21-1 to TRBJ2-1; TRBD1, the table's D call, lacks a check against the DNA. TRBV21-1 is a listed pseudogene. The CDR3 has 16 amino acids. Here the CDR3 reads CASSPPEQGQSNEQFF. The CDR3, as DNA: TGTGCCAGCAGCCCCCCCGAACAGGGCCAATCTAATGAGCAGTTCTTC.

In this sample, this clonotype turned up many times. The rearrangement joins TRBV20-1 to TRBJ1-1, with D maybe TRBD1 (5 bases). The germline CDR1 and CDR2 sequences are DFQATT and SNEGSKA (reference sequence). V lost 0 bases, J lost 5 bases, and 7 bases lay in between. The CDR3 contains 12 residues. The CDR3 protein is CSARDWGTEAFF. In nucleotides, the CDR3 is TGCAGTGCTAGAGATTGGGGGACTGAAGCTTTCTTT.

This clonotype occurred many times. V is TRBV7-9 and J is TRBJ1-1; TRBD1 is a possible D gene (5 bases). V was pared by 5 bases and J by 6 bases, with 19 bases between. Germline loops: CDR1 SEHNR, CDR2 FQNEAQ (reference sequence). The CDR3 is 15 amino acids. The CDR3 region has the DNA TGTGCCAGCAGCCTCTCCGGGACCCTCAGCCCTGAAGCTTTCTTT. Translated, it gives CASSLSGTLSPEAFF.

There are many counts of this clonotype. The chain is built from TRBV28 and TRBJ1-2; no clear D. V was shortened by 5 bases and J by 4 bases, with 8 bases between the two germline ends. The CDR3 is 12 amino acids. Germline CDR1 MDHEN, CDR2 SYDVKM. The CDR3 nucleotides read TGTGCCAGCAGTCTAAGGATCTATGGCTACACCTTC. It translates to CASSLRIYGYTF.

Many counts were recorded for this clonotype. A read error may explain this, as a much larger clone is one base away. CDR3 in DNA: TGTGCCAGCGGGGGGGCAGGGGGCGAGAGGGGTCGGTTCTTC. Translation gives CASGGAGGERGRFF. This chain joins TRBV12-3 or TRBV12-4 and TRBJ2-1; TRBD1 is a possible D gene (8 bases). The CDR3 loop spans 14 amino acids. With 8 bases removed from V and 15 bases from J, the gap between germline ends came to 26 bases.

For this clonotype: Germline is not matched at one junction end, which may reflect a read error. The chain combines TRBV3-1 with TRBJ1-1; D is uncertain. Germline-derived CDR1 and CDR2 are LGHDT and YNNKEL (reference sequence). The CDR3 totals 16 residues. The CDR3, as DNA: TGTGCCAGCAGCCAAGTCTTCTACGGACCGAACACTGAATCTTTCTTT. Its protein product is CASSQVFYGPNTESFF.

The table lists this clonotype with many counts. This chain links TRBV12-3 or TRBV12-4 with TRBJ2-5; D gene ambiguous. The CDR3 is 15 amino acids. Trimming took off 5 bases at V and 4 bases at J, with 17 bases between the two ends. The CDR3 protein is CASSPRAEKIETQYF. The CDR3 bases are TGTGCCAGCAGTCCCCGTGCGGAGAAGATAGAGACCCAGTACTTC.

This clonotype was observed at least ten times. The chain employs TRBV29-1 and TRBJ1-1; TRBD1 is a possible D gene (6 bases). The CDR3 extends over 14 amino acids. Trimming cost V 7 bases and J 3 bases, with 18 bases left between them. Germline V CDR1 and CDR2: SQVTM, ANQGSEA. This chain's CDR3 is CSAGGGPGDTEAFF. For the CDR3, the DNA is TGCAGCGCTGGGGGGGGACCAGGGGACACTGAAGCTTTCTTT.

This clonotype was detected many times. CDR3 DNA sequence: TGTGCCAGCAGAGGCGACAGGGTACCTGAAGCTTTCTTT. Translation gives CASRGDRVPEAFF. The V and J genes are TRBV12-3 or TRBV12-4 and TRBJ1-1; 7 bases agree with TRBD1. The CDR3 is 13 amino acids. The V and J ends lost 6 bases and 6 bases, in that order; junction bases with no gene match: 7.

This clonotype was picked up a small number of times. The CDR3 spells CASSKPGLAGGPSMGGELFF. CDR3 DNA: TGTGCCAGCAGCAAACCGGGACTAGCGGGAGGGCCTAGTATGGGCGGGGAGCTGTTTTTT. The chain has TRBV21-1 and TRBJ2-2; whether TRBD2, the table's D call, matches the DNA was not checked. TRBV21-1 corresponds to a pseudogene. The CDR3 consists of 20 residues.

This clonotype appeared a few times. This chain links TRBV30 with TRBJ2-2; D not resolved. There are 13 residues in the CDR3. Germline CDR1 reads GTSNPN; CDR2 reads SVGIG (reference sequence). Trimming stripped 4 bases from V and 2 bases from J, with 8 bases between. CDR3 loop: CAWMRRNTGELFF. The CDR3, as DNA: TGTGCCTGGATGAGGCGCAACACCGGGGAGCTGTTTTTT.

This clonotype turned up a few times. The V and J genes are TRBV20-1 and TRBJ2-7; possibly TRBD1 for D (5 bases). V lost 6 bases and J lost 1, with 22 bases in between. This CDR3 has 16 amino acids. CDR1 and CDR2 from the germline V gene are DFQATT and SNEGSKA (reference sequence). CDR3 residues: CSATLQAGLFSYEQYF. In DNA form, the CDR3 reads TGCAGTGCCACCCTCCAGGCAGGGTTGTTTTCCTACGAGCAGTACTTC.

V usage is TRBV28 and J usage is TRBJ1-4; 9 bases agree with TRBD1. V shed 2 bases and J 6 bases; nucleotides not matched to a gene: 4. The CDR3 has 15 residues. Germline values: CDR1 MDHEN, CDR2 SYDVKM. CDR3 sequence: CASSLRGQGDEKLFF. The CDR3 DNA reads TGTGCCAGCAGTTTACGGGGACAGGGCGATGAAAAACTGTTTTTT.

This clonotype was seen a few times. The V call is TRBV5-6, the J call TRBJ1-5, with 9 bases lining up with TRBD1. CDR3 length: 15 residues. In germline, CDR1 is SGHDT, CDR2 YYEEEE. V gave up 3 bases and J gave up 5 bases; unmatched junction bases: 6. This CDR3 reads CASSWWTGEDQPQHF. The DNA for the CDR3 is TGTGCCAGCAGCTGGTGGACAGGGGAGGATCAGCCCCAGCATTTT.

A remark on this clonotype: Being one base from a much bigger clone, this may be a read error. The rearrangement joins TRBV28 to TRBJ1-1, with a possible D match to TRBD1 (5 bases). Germline CDR1 MDHEN, CDR2 SYDVKM. The CDR3 contains 15 residues. V lost 9 bases and J 0 bases, leaving 17 bases between the germline ends. CDR3 in DNA: TGTGCCAGGAGTCGGGACCTCCTCATGAACACTGAAGCTTTCTTT. Its translation: CARSRDLLMNTEAFF.

This clonotype was counted at least ten times. The chain has TRBV12-3 or TRBV12-4 and TRBJ2-7; D gene uncertain. The CDR3 sequence is 12 residues long. Trimming left V 7 bases short and J 9 bases short, with 16 bases between. The CDR3 is CASKGFATGQYF. The CDR3 DNA is TGTGCCAGCAAGGGTTTTGCTACGGGGCAGTACTTC.

This clonotype was observed at least ten times. The chain joins TRBV5-6 to TRBJ1-2; 7 bases agree with TRBD1. The ends lost 0 bases at V and 2 bases at J; junction bases unmatched: 4. This CDR3 has 15 amino acids. The germline V gene has CDR1 SGHDT and CDR2 YYEEEE. CDR3 protein: CASSLGGQSNYGYTF. Written as DNA, the CDR3 is TGTGCCAGCAGCTTGGGGGGACAGTCAAACTATGGCTACACCTTC.